This is a list of T cell receptor beta chains from one sample in a study of T cell responses to AZD1222 COVID-19 vaccine. Repertoires were generated with immunoSEQ multiplex PCR, while TCRdb's copy carries only in-frame clones and drops some. The sample yields around 150,000 clones, approximately 94% seen once. The material sequenced was peripheral blood, taken 28 days after the second AZD1222 dose. The receptors come from an adult who received the AZD1222 COVID-19 vaccine. CDR3s include the opening cysteine and the closing phenylalanine or tryptophan. A D gene is named only where the DNA matches it firmly. Expanded clones get a size class; other rows say once, few or many, or leave the size out.

J gene,clone size,D gene,V gene,CDR3 protein,CDR3 DNA
TRBJ2-3,once,TRBD2,TRBV6-4,CASSREGGTDTQYF,TGTGCCAGCTCGCGGGAGGGGGGCACAGATACGCAGTATTTT
TRBJ2-3,.,TRBD2,TRBV7-9,CASSIGTSGPREGDTQYF,TGTGCCAGCAGCATAGGGACTAGCGGGCCTAGGGAAGGGGATACGCAGTATTTT
TRBJ1-6,.,.,TRBV9,CASSVGGVPYNSPLHF,TGTGCCAGCAGCGTAGGGGGAGTCCCCTATAATTCACCCCTCCACTTT
TRBJ1-6,.,TRBD1,TRBV30,CAWSLQGSPYNSPLHF,TGTGCCTGGAGTCTACAGGGGTCCCCTTATAATTCACCCCTCCACTTT
TRBJ1-5,.,.,TRBV9,CASSFGGARQPQHF,TGTGCCAGCAGCTTCGGAGGGGCACGGCAGCCCCAGCATTTT
TRBJ2-7,.,TRBD2,TRBV4-1,CASSQLTLAGGPRASYEQYF,TGCGCCAGCAGCCAACTAACTCTAGCGGGAGGGCCCAGGGCATCCTACGAGCAGTACTTC
TRBJ2-1,.,.,TRBV4-3,CASSRSVRDEQFF,TGCGCCAGCAGCCGTTCCGTCCGGGATGAGCAGTTCTTC
TRBJ1-4,.,.,TRBV5-4,CASSSGDWSEKLFF,TGTGCCAGCAGCTCAGGGGACTGGAGTGAAAAACTGTTTTTT
TRBJ2-3,.,TRBD2,TRBV5-8,CASSLGKTSGSFTDTQYF,TGTGCCAGCAGCTTGGGGAAAACTAGCGGGAGTTTCACAGATACGCAGTATTTT
TRBJ2-1,.,TRBD2,TRBV5-4,CASSHSSGSSYNEQFF,TGTGCCAGCAGTCATTCTAGCGGGAGCTCCTACAATGAGCAGTTCTTC
TRBJ2-7,.,.,TRBV28,CASTLQSRDEQYF,TGTGCCAGCACCCTTCAGTCTCGGGATGAGCAGTACTTC
TRBJ2-7,.,.,TRBV7-9,CASSPSWSQQSYEQYF,TGTGCCAGCAGCCCTAGCTGGTCCCAGCAATCCTACGAGCAGTACTTC
TRBJ2-1,.,.,TRBV11-2,CASSFNWGNNEQFF,TGTGCCAGCAGCTTTAATTGGGGTAACAATGAGCAGTTCTTC
TRBJ2-7,.,TRBD2,TRBV4-1,CASSQGGGLAGAYEQYF,TGCGCCAGCAGCCAAGGGGGTGGGCTAGCGGGAGCCTACGAGCAGTACTTC
TRBJ2-7,few,TRBD2,TRBV4-2,CASSALAGGAYLSYEQYF,TGTGCCAGCAGCGCACTAGCGGGAGGTGCCTATCTCTCCTACGAGCAGTACTTC